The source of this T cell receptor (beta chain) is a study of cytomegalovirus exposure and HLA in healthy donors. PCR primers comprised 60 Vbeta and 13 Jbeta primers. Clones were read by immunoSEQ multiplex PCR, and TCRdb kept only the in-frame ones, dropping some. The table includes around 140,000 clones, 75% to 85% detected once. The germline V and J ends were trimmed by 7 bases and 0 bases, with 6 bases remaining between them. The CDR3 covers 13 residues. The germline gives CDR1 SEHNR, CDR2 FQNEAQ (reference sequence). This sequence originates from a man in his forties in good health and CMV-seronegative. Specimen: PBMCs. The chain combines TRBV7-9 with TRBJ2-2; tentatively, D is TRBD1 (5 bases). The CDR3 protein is CASTTANTGELFF. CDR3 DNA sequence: TGTGCCAGCACGACAGCGAACACCGGGGAGCTGTTTTTT. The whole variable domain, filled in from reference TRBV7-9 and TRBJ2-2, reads DTGVSQNPRHKITKRGQNVTFRCDPISEHNRLYWYRQTLGQGPEFLTYFQNEAQLEKSRLLSDRFSAERPKGSFSTLEIQRTEQGDSAMYLCASTTANTGELFFGEGSRLTVL.